The clone carrying this T cell receptor (beta chain) has a count of ten or more. The sample has other DNA sequences that encode this CDR3 too. This sample stems from a study of metastatic and nonmetastatic thyroid tumors. Study-wide background: Repertoire comparisons spanned blood and tumor or nodule tissue from malignant and benign thyroid patients.

Among the patients, none had received any treatment before thyroid surgery. TCRdb re-analyzed the PCR reads through MiXCR. The data show several thousand clones, with just under 30% seen just once and 25% to 30% held by the top ten. Trimming took 8 bases from V and 0 from J, leaving 23 bases between them. Germline V gene data show CDR1 as DFQATT and CDR2 as SNEGSKA (reference sequence). CDR3 length equals 17 residues. The chain combines TRBV20-1 with TRBJ1-5; D is unresolved. The source material was tumor tissue. This sequence was found in a female donor with papillary thyroid cancer or a benign thyroid nodule (not recorded which). Some clones in this sample may be carry-over from other donors' samples. The CDR3 loop reads CSPISYPLDRSNQPQHF. The CDR3 bases are TGCAGTCCTATCTCCTACCCGTTGGACCGTAGCAATCAGCCCCAGCATTTT.